The rows below give T cell receptor beta chains drawn from one sample of a study of identical twins. TCRdb called the 5' RACE reads again in MiXCR, with one record for every CDR3 protein. The sample shows around 490,000 distinct CDR3 sequences, 20% to 25% of them seen only once. Another study also made use of these data, one on yellow fever vaccine responses in identical twins.

The sample comprised CD4+ T cells sorted from blood. These receptors were collected from a woman in her late teens or twenties in good health. CDR3s include the opening cysteine and the closing phenylalanine or tryptophan. The D gene is left open where the match is weak. Clone size appears in some rows only: once, few, many, or a class for an expanded clone.

.,TRBV12-3/TRBV12-4,14,.,TRBJ2-1,CASSLGSSWNEQFF,TGTGCCAGCAGTTTGGGAAGCTCGTGGAATGAGCAGTTCTTC
.,TRBV27,14,.,TRBJ2-1,CASSLWPRGNEQFF,TGTGCCAGCAGTTTATGGCCTCGGGGAAATGAGCAGTTCTTC
.,TRBV6-1,16,.,TRBJ2-2,CASSARRAGNTGELFF,TGTGCCAGCAGTGCGCGGAGAGCGGGGAACACCGGGGAGCTGTTTTTT
.,TRBV5-1,16,.,TRBJ2-3,CASSHHGRVGTDTQYF,TGCGCCAGCAGCCACCACGGCAGGGTAGGCACAGATACGCAGTATTTT
.,TRBV20-1,14,.,TRBJ2-3,CSARDRGTTDTQYF,TGCAGTGCTAGAGATAGAGGAACTACAGATACGCAGTATTTT
.,TRBV7-9,14,few,TRBJ2-7,CASSLAGVTYEQYF,TGTGCCAGCAGCTTAGCTGGGGTCACCTACGAGCAGTACTTC
.,TRBV20-1,13,.,TRBJ1-2,CSASGEGSYGYTF,TGCAGTGCTAGTGGGGAGGGTTCCTATGGCTACACCTTC
TRBD2,TRBV20-1,13,.,TRBJ2-7,CSAETSGRSEQYF,TGCAGTGCGGAGACTAGCGGGAGGAGCGAGCAGTACTTC
TRBD1,TRBV2,13,.,TRBJ2-1,CANNGQGGNEQFF,TGTGCCAACAACGGACAGGGGGGCAATGAGCAGTTCTTC
TRBD2,TRBV5-6,16,many,TRBJ2-1,CASSLYLGGPYNEQFF,TGTGCCAGCAGCTTGTATCTGGGAGGGCCTTACAATGAGCAGTTCTTC
.,TRBV3-1,17,.,TRBJ2-3,CASSQDRNRAVTDTQYF,TGTGCCAGCAGCCAAGATCGTAACAGGGCTGTCACAGATACGCAGTATTTT
.,TRBV5-1,15,.,TRBJ2-5,CASSFSVGTEETQYF,TGCGCCAGCAGCTTCTCGGTCGGGACGGAAGAGACCCAGTACTTC
.,TRBV6-5,15,many,TRBJ1-4,CASSYRRPPNEKLFF,TGTGCCAGCAGTTACAGGAGACCTCCTAATGAAAAACTGTTTTTT
TRBD2,TRBV14,17,few,TRBJ2-4,CASSHGGLAGYGNIQYF,TGTGCCAGCAGTCATGGTGGGCTAGCGGGATATGGAAACATTCAGTACTTC
.,TRBV11-2,12,few,TRBJ2-1,CASIDANNEQFF,TGTGCCAGCATCGACGCCAACAATGAGCAGTTCTTC
TRBD2,TRBV5-1,17,few,TRBJ2-5,CASSGAAGTSEQETQYF,TGCGCCAGCTCGGGGGCGGCAGGGACTAGCGAGCAAGAGACCCAGTACTTC
.,TRBV28,16,few,TRBJ2-5,CASRSIRYREGETQYF,TGTGCCAGCAGATCAATCCGCTACAGGGAGGGGGAGACCCAGTACTTC
.,TRBV7-2,15,.,TRBJ2-2,CASSLIAGSTGELFF,TGTGCCAGCAGCTTAATTGCGGGATCCACCGGGGAGCTGTTTTTT
TRBD1,TRBV5-1,16,few,TRBJ2-5,CASSLRTGSYQETQYF,TGCGCCAGCAGCTTGAGGACAGGGAGTTACCAAGAGACCCAGTACTTC
TRBD2,TRBV27,17,few,TRBJ2-2,CASTLIAGAGIAGELFF,TGTGCCAGCACCCTAATAGCGGGAGCTGGAATAGCCGGGGAGCTGTTTTTT
.,TRBV29-1,15,few,TRBJ2-3,CSVVLGQGLTDTQYF,TGCAGCGTTGTCCTAGGCCAGGGCCTCACAGATACGCAGTATTTT
TRBD2,TRBV15,16,.,TRBJ2-2,CATSRRLAGATGELFF,TGTGCCACCAGCCGACGACTAGCGGGGGCCACCGGGGAGCTGTTTTTT
.,TRBV9,14,few,TRBJ2-7,CASSSSGPFREQYF,TGTGCCAGCAGCTCCAGCGGGCCCTTTAGAGAGCAGTACTTC
TRBD2,TRBV11-2,15,few,TRBJ2-1,CASSLGAGGLNEQFF,TGTGCCAGCAGCTTAGGGGCGGGGGGGCTTAATGAGCAGTTCTTC
.,TRBV12-3/TRBV12-4,13,few,TRBJ2-3,CASTLLGPDTQYF,TGTGCCAGCACCCTCCTCGGGCCAGATACGCAGTATTTT
TRBD1,TRBV24-1,15,.,TRBJ2-3,CATSDLQGASDTQYF,TGTGCCACCAGTGATTTGCAGGGGGCTTCAGATACGCAGTATTTT
TRBD2,TRBV6-2/TRBV6-3,16,.,TRBJ2-2,CASSKIAGSNTGELFF,TGTGCCAGCAGTAAGATAGCGGGGTCGAACACCGGGGAGCTGTTTTTT
TRBD1,TRBV5-1,15,.,TRBJ1-1,CASSDLTGMNTEAFF,TGCGCCAGCAGCGACTTGACAGGGATGAACACTGAAGCTTTCTTT
TRBD1,TRBV3-1,15,.,TRBJ2-1,CASSPGTGWVDEQFF,TGTGCCAGCAGCCCCGGGACAGGGTGGGTGGATGAGCAGTTCTTC
.,TRBV10-3,15,few,TRBJ2-3,CATLLGTPSTDTQYF,TGTGCCACCTTGCTGGGGACCCCAAGCACAGATACGCAGTATTTT
.,TRBV27,15,many,TRBJ2-6,CASSLLATGANVLTF,TGTGCCAGCAGTTTACTGGCTACTGGGGCCAACGTCCTGACTTTC
.,TRBV4-2,16,.,TRBJ2-3,CASSASRESGTDTQYF,TGTGCCAGCAGCGCATCTAGGGAGTCGGGCACAGATACGCAGTATTTT
.,TRBV5-1,14,.,TRBJ2-7,CASSLGADSYEQYF,TGCGCCAGCAGCTTGGGGGCGGACAGCTACGAGCAGTACTTC
.,TRBV20-1,14,few,TRBJ2-5,CSAPLQGRRETQYF,TGCAGTGCTCCTCTACAGGGAAGGAGAGAGACCCAGTACTTC
.,TRBV7-3,17,once,TRBJ2-7,CASSLVPREGGSYEQYF,TGTGCCAGCAGCTTAGTCCCCCGTGAGGGGGGCTCCTACGAGCAGTACTTC
TRBD1,TRBV12-3/TRBV12-4,16,once,TRBJ1-5,CASSLLAGQGIQPQHF,TGTGCCAGCAGTTTACTGGCGGGACAGGGCATCCAGCCCCAGCATTTT
TRBD1,TRBV5-1,16,.,TRBJ2-2,CASSVQGTGNTGELFF,TGCGCCAGCAGCGTACAGGGGACGGGGAACACCGGGGAGCTGTTTTTT
.,TRBV20-1,12,few,TRBJ1-5,CSARQSQQPQHF,TGCAGTGCTCGACAATCGCAGCAGCCCCAGCATTTT
.,TRBV7-2,15,few,TRBJ2-4,CASSLTGFARNIQYF,TGTGCCAGCAGCTTAACGGGGTTCGCGAGAAACATTCAGTACTTC
TRBD2,TRBV3-1,15,.,TRBJ2-1,CASSQELAAYNEQFF,TGTGCCAGCAGCCAAGAACTAGCGGCCTACAATGAGCAGTTCTTC
.,TRBV20-1,11,.,TRBJ2-1,CSASWYNEQFF,TGCAGTGCTAGTTGGTACAATGAGCAGTTCTTC
TRBD2,TRBV29-1,13,few,TRBJ2-7,CSVRAGGISEQYF,TGCAGCGTCCGAGCGGGAGGAATCTCCGAGCAGTACTTC
.,TRBV5-4,14,once,TRBJ2-1,CASSFIDSYNEQFF,TGTGCCAGCAGCTTTATCGACTCCTACAATGAGCAGTTCTTC
TRBD1,TRBV7-8,15,few,TRBJ1-1,CASSPSGTGGLGAFF,TGTGCCAGCAGCCCCTCCGGGACAGGGGGTTTGGGAGCTTTCTTT
.,TRBV5-1,15,.,TRBJ1-6,CASSETDSYNSPLHF,TGCGCCAGCAGCGAGACAGACTCCTATAATTCACCCCTCCACTTT
.,TRBV7-3,15,.,TRBJ2-3,CASSLGPSSTNTQYF,TGTGCCAGCAGCTTAGGGCCGTCCAGCACAAATACGCAGTATTTT
.,TRBV6-1,14,.,TRBJ1-6,CASSPGQPWSPLHF,TGTGCCAGCAGTCCGGGCCAGCCGTGGTCACCCCTCCACTTT
TRBD2,TRBV12-3/TRBV12-4,16,.,TRBJ2-1,CASSPRGGSSYNEQFF,TGTGCCAGCAGTCCCCGCGGGGGGAGCTCCTACAATGAGCAGTTCTTC
.,TRBV20-1,14,.,TRBJ2-1,CSAKSSALYNEQFF,TGCAGTGCTAAGTCTAGCGCATTATACAATGAGCAGTTCTTC
.,TRBV10-3,20,.,TRBJ2-6,CAISDSLDRGLFSGANVLTF,TGTGCCATCAGTGACTCACTGGATAGGGGTCTCTTCTCTGGGGCCAACGTCCTGACTTTC
TRBD2,TRBV6-2/TRBV6-3,20,.,TRBJ2-1,CASSYLSGGVDRSSYNEQFF,TGTGCCAGCAGTTATCTTAGCGGGGGGGTAGATAGAAGCTCCTACAATGAGCAGTTCTTC
TRBD2,TRBV20-1,16,.,TRBJ2-7,CSASQLAGVLVYEQYF,TGCAGTGCTAGTCAACTAGCGGGAGTTTTGGTTTACGAGCAGTACTTC
TRBD2,TRBV20-1,15,.,TRBJ2-1,CSAVPPSGRHNEQFF,TGCAGTGCTGTACCCCCAAGCGGGAGGCACAATGAGCAGTTCTTC
TRBD1,TRBV6-4,17,.,TRBJ2-3,CASSDSTGGVVGDTQYF,TGTGCCAGCAGTGACTCAACAGGGGGCGTAGTTGGAGATACGCAGTATTTT
TRBD1,TRBV20-1,15,.,TRBJ2-1,CSAILLGQGNNEQFF,TGCAGTGCTATATTATTGGGACAGGGAAACAATGAGCAGTTCTTC
TRBD2,TRBV12-3/TRBV12-4,19,few,TRBJ2-4,CASSLEGPLAGGPGGIQYF,TGTGCCAGCAGTTTAGAAGGACCACTAGCGGGAGGGCCTGGCGGCATTCAGTACTTC
.,TRBV12-3/TRBV12-4,13,many,TRBJ1-1,CASSATQNTEAFF,TGTGCCAGCAGCGCAACACAGAACACTGAAGCTTTCTTT